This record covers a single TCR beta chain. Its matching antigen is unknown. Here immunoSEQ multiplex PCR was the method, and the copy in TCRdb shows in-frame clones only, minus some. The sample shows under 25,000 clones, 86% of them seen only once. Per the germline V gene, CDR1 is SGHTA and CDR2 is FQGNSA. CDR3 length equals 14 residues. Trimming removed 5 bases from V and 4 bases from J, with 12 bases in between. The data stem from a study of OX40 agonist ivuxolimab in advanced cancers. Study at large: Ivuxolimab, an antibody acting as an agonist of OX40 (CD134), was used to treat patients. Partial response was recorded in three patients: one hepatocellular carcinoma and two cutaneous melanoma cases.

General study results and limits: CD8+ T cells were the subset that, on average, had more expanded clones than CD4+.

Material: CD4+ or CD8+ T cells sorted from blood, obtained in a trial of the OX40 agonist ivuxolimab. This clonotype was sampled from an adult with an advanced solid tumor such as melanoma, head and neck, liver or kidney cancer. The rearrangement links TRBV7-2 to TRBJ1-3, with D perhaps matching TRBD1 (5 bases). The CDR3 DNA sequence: TGTGCCAGCAGCATCGACAGTCCCGGAAACACCATATATTTT. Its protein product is CASSIDSPGNTIYF. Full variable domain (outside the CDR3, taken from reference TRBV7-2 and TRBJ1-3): GAGVSQSPSNKVTEKGKDVELRCDPISGHTALYWYRQSLGQGLEFLIYFQGNSAPDKSGLPSDRFSAERTGGSVSTLTIQRTQQEDSAVYLCASSIDSPGNTIYFGEGSWLTVV.